One sample yielded the 15 T cell receptor beta chains listed below, sequenced in a study of blood T cell repertoires in COVID-19 (TCRdb year 2020). Library prep was done by the immunoSEQ multiplex PCR assay. Entries here come from immuneACCESS through TCRdb and include only in-frame sequences with V and J called. Some clones fail to appear in such tables; in the studies checked, an unresolved V gene covers under half of the shortfall, and the cause of the remainder is unknown. This sample gives about 90,000 clones in total; more than 75% of them show up just once. The top ten clones comprise roughly 6.6% of the sample. Sequencing was performed on peripheral blood. All receptors come from a man between 70 and 80 years old with acute or convalescent COVID-19.

The V and J genes are TRBV24-1 and TRBJ1-5, with D maybe TRBD1 (5 bases). Germline CDR1 is KGHDR and CDR2 is SFDVKD. Trimming removed 2 bases at V and 4 bases at J, with 11 bases between. The CDR3 extends over 15 amino acids. The CDR3 loop is CATSDWDGGNQPQHF. CDR3 bases: TGTGCCACCAGTGATTGGGACGGAGGGAATCAGCCCCAGCATTTT.

The chain recombines TRBV11-3 with TRBJ2-2; 12 bases match TRBD1. Germline CDR1 SGHNT, CDR2 YENEEA. This CDR3 is 17 amino acids long. J gave up 4 bases and V 5 bases, and 8 bases lay outside the gene matches. The CDR3, as DNA: TGTGCCAGCAGCCCAGGGACAGGGGGCCTGGGCACCGGGGAGCTGTTTTTT. It yields the protein CASSPGTGGLGTGELFF.

This clone has a single count. J is TRBJ2-7 and V is TRBV24-1; a possible D gene is TRBD1 (5 bases). Germline V gives CDR1 KGHDR, CDR2 SFDVKD. This CDR3 has 17 amino acids. V lost 5 bases and J 4 bases, leaving 23 bases between the germline ends. The CDR3 bases are TGTGCCACCAGTGGAAAACAGGTATTTGGTTTTCGATACGAGCAGTACTTC. Translation: CATSGKQVFGFRYEQYF.

This clone was recorded once. This chain links TRBV5-1 with TRBJ1-1; 10 nucleotides match TRBD1. V lost 1 base and J lost 0; bases outside the gene matches: 12. The CDR3 loop spans 19 amino acids. From germline, CDR1 is SGHRS and CDR2 YFSETQ. CDR3 region: CASSLTGTGESPMNTEAFF. DNA for the CDR3: TGCGCCAGCAGCTTGACCGGGACAGGGGAGTCCCCCATGAACACTGAAGCTTTCTTT.

V usage is TRBV5-8 and J usage is TRBJ1-1; D uncertain. With 0 bases removed from V and 5 bases from J, the gap between germline ends came to 8 bases. The CDR3 consists of 13 residues. Germline V gene sequence: CDR1 SGHTS, CDR2 YDEGEE. The CDR3 DNA sequence: TGTGCCAGCAGCTTGGTCCCGGGAACTGAAGCTTTCTTT. Its protein product is CASSLVPGTEAFF.

The chain uses TRBV30 and TRBJ2-3; 11 bases fit TRBD1. The CDR3 covers 13 residues. Trimming removed 5 bases from V and 5 bases from J; junction bases left unmatched: 3. Germline V gives CDR1 GTSNPN, CDR2 SVGIG (reference sequence). The DNA for the CDR3 is TGTGCCTGGGGACAGGGGGCGCAAGATACGCAGTATTTT. Its protein is CAWGQGAQDTQYF.

This chain's CDR3 is CASSGGDRGLQETQYF. DNA of the CDR3: TGTGCCAGCAGCGGCGGGGACAGGGGGCTGCAAGAGACCCAGTACTTC. This chain links TRBV5-6 with TRBJ2-5; 12 nucleotides agree with TRBD1. Germline CDR1 and CDR2: SGHDT and YYEEEE. The V segment lost 4 bases and the J segment 2 bases; nucleotides outside the gene matches: 6. The length of the CDR3 is 16 residues.

This clone has only a few counts. The rearrangement links TRBV7-3 to TRBJ2-5, with TRBD2 matching over 11 bases. CDR1 is SGHTA and CDR2 is FQGTGA in the germline V gene. J gave up 2 bases and V 5 bases, and 4 bases lay outside the gene matches. The CDR3 contains 15 residues. The DNA for the CDR3 is TGTGCCAGCAGCCTGGGACTAGCGGAACAAGAGACCCAGTACTTC. It yields the protein CASSLGLAEQETQYF.

This clone came up a few times. This chain links TRBV10-2 with TRBJ2-7, with TRBD1 identical over 9 bases. Trimming at V came to 3 bases and at J to 2 bases, leaving 8 bases not matched to a gene. From germline, CDR1 is WSHSY and CDR2 SAAADI. The CDR3 is made up of 16 amino acids. The chain's CDR3 is CASSDYGQGHPYEQYF. CDR3 nucleotides: TGCGCCAGCAGTGATTATGGACAGGGGCATCCCTACGAGCAGTACTTC.

The chain joins TRBV7-9 to TRBJ2-1; TRBD2 aligns across 11 bases. This CDR3 region has 15 residues. Germline lookup yields CDR1 SEHNR and CDR2 FQNEAQ (reference sequence). V trimming: 5 bases; J trimming: 8 bases; junction bases outside the gene matches: 8. In DNA form, the CDR3 reads TGTGCCAGCAGCCCCAGACTAGCGGGGATCGATGAGCAGTTCTTC. Translation: CASSPRLAGIDEQFF.

The chain links TRBV5-4 to TRBJ1-1; no clear D. The CDR3 is made up of 11 amino acids. Germline assignment: CDR1 SGHNT and CDR2 YYREEE (reference sequence). V was cut by 2 bases and J by 7 bases, with 6 bases left in between. CDR3 loop: CASSFRGEAFF. CDR3 nucleotide sequence: TGTGCCAGCAGCTTCCGGGGTGAAGCTTTCTTT.

The chain couples TRBV10-3 to TRBJ2-7; 7 nucleotides agree with TRBD1. Trimming at V came to 10 bases and at J to 3 bases, leaving 9 bases not matched to a gene. The CDR3 has 13 residues. Germline-derived CDR1 and CDR2 are ENHRY and SYGVKD. The CDR3 loop reads CATRGTVLYEQYF. In nucleotides, the CDR3 is TGTGCCACAAGAGGGACAGTGCTCTACGAGCAGTACTTC.

This sequence joins TRBV7-3 and TRBJ1-6; D is perhaps TRBD1 (5 bases). V was cut by 2 bases and J by 7 bases, with 9 bases left in between. The CDR3 is 14 amino acids. In germline, CDR1 is SGHTA, CDR2 FQGTGA. The CDR3, as DNA: TGTGCCAGCAGCTTATTGGGGCGGAATTCACCCCTCCACTTT. Amino acid sequence: CASSLLGRNSPLHF.

This chain links TRBV29-1 with TRBJ1-4, with 9 bases aligning to TRBD1. This CDR3 is 14 amino acids long. J lost 4 bases, V lost 3 bases, and 3 bases had no gene match. Germline CDR1 SQVTM, CDR2 ANQGSEA. As DNA, the CDR3 is TGCAGCGTTGAGGGGACAGGGAGTAATGAAAAACTGTTTTTT. Translating gives CSVEGTGSNEKLFF.

V usage is TRBV2 and J usage is TRBJ2-5, with 9 positions matching TRBD2. The CDR3 spans 15 residues. The V segment lost 5 bases and the J segment 5 bases; nucleotides outside the gene matches: 9. The germline V gene has CDR1 SNHLY and CDR2 FYNNEI. The CDR3 bases are TGTGCCAGCAGTTACCGGACTAGCGAAGGGGAGACCCAGTACTTC. Translated: CASSYRTSEGETQYF.